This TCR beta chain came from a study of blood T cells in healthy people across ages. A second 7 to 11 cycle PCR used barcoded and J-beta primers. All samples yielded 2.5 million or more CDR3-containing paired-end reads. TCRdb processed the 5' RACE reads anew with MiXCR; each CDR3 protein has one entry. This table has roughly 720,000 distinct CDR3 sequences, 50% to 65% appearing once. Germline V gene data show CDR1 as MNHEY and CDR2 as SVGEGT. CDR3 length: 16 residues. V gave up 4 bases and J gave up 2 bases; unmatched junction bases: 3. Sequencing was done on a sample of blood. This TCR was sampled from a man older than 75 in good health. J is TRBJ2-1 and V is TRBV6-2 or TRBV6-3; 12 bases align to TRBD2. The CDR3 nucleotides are TGTGCCAGCAGTTCAAGACTAGCGGGAGCCTACAATGAGCAGTTCTTC. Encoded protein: CASSSRLAGAYNEQFF.